Below, 23 T cell receptor beta chains from the same sample are listed, as sequenced in a study of blood T cell repertoires in COVID-19. Assay: immunoSEQ multiplex PCR; the TCRdb copy retains only in-frame clones and omits some. The profile covers roughly 380,000 clones, with about 90% appearing a single time and 1% to 1.5% taken by the ten largest. Sequencing input: PBMCs or T cells enriched from blood (not recorded which). All receptors derive from a man aged 30 to 39 who had recovered from COVID-19.

V usage is TRBV15 and J usage is TRBJ2-7, with 11 positions matching TRBD1. There are 15 residues in the CDR3. CDR1 is LNHNV, CDR2 YYDKDF, per germline (reference sequence). J gave up 4 bases and V 5 bases, and 7 bases lay outside the gene matches. The CDR3 DNA reads TGTGCCACCAGCCCCAGCCGGGACAGGGGGTACGAGCAGTACTTC. Translating it yields CATSPSRDRGYEQYF. Supplemented by reference TRBV15 and TRBJ2-7, the full variable domain reads DAMVIQNPRYQVTQFGKPVTLSCSQTLNHNVMYWYQQKSSQAPKLLFHYYDKDFNNEADTPDNFQSRRPNTSFCFLDIRSPGLGDTAMYLCATSPSRDRGYEQYFGPGTRLTVT.

The rearrangement uses TRBV28 and TRBJ2-7; tentative D call: TRBD1 (5 bases). V dropped 2 bases and J dropped 1 base, with 9 bases sitting between them. Germline assignment: CDR1 MDHEN and CDR2 SYDVKM. The CDR3 covers 14 residues. The CDR3 region is CASSLARQSYEQYF. CDR3 coding DNA: TGTGCCAGCAGTTTAGCTCGACAGTCCTACGAGCAGTACTTC.

This chain connects TRBV5-1 to TRBJ1-2, with 8 bases lining up with TRBD1. Per germline, CDR1 SGHRS and CDR2 YFSETQ. V lost 0 bases to trimming and J lost 6 bases; unmatched junction nucleotides: 7. The CDR3 sequence is 15 residues long. The CDR3 coding sequence is TGCGCCAGCAGCTTGGGACAGGGGCCGGGAAATGGCTACACCTTC. Translation: CASSLGQGPGNGYTF. Full variable domain (remainder filled in from reference TRBV5-1 and TRBJ1-2): KAGVTQTPRYLIKTRGQQVTLSCSPISGHRSVSWYQQTPGQGLQFLFEYFSETQRNKGNFPGRFSGRQFSNSRSEMNVSTLELGDSALYLCASSLGQGPGNGYTFGSGTRLTVV.

The count of this clone is one. This chain uses TRBV6-6 with TRBJ1-2; D perhaps matches TRBD1 (5 bases). V lost 5 bases to trimming and J lost 4 bases, with 11 bases between them. The CDR3 sequence is 13 residues long. Germline V CDR1 and CDR2: MNHNY, SVGAGI (reference sequence). Written as DNA, the CDR3 is TGTGCCAGCAGTCCTCAGGGCGGCTATGGCTACACCTTC. This encodes CASSPQGGYGYTF.

The CDR3 bases are TGTGCCTGGGCGGGGGGACAGGACTACGAGCAGTACTTC. Its protein is CAWAGGQDYEQYF. The chain recombines TRBV30 with TRBJ2-7; D may match TRBD1 or TRBD2 (8 bases each). The CDR3 is 13 amino acids. Per the germline V gene, CDR1 is GTSNPN and CDR2 is SVGIG (reference sequence). Trimming removed 5 bases at V and 3 bases at J, with 14 bases between.

The chain has TRBV6-5 and TRBJ2-4; 9 bases fit TRBD1. The CDR3 contains 13 residues. Trimming at V came to 7 bases and at J to 8 bases, leaving 6 bases not matched to a gene. Looked up from germline, CDR1 is MNHEY and CDR2 is SVGAGI. CDR3 nucleotides: TGTGCCAGCACCAGGGACAGGGCTGACATTCAGTACTTC. This encodes CASTRDRADIQYF.

The rearrangement uses TRBV5-5 and TRBJ2-3; 10 bases align to TRBD1. Germline values: CDR1 SGHKS, CDR2 YYEKEE (reference sequence). This CDR3 has 14 amino acids. V lost 2 bases, J lost 5 bases, and 2 bases stayed unmatched. The CDR3 DNA reads TGTGCCAGCAGCTTCGGACAGGGGGGAGATACGCAGTATTTT. Amino acids: CASSFGQGGDTQYF. Variable domain in full (rest from reference TRBV5-5 and TRBJ2-3): DAGVTQSPTHLIKTRGQQVTLRCSPISGHKSVSWYQQVLGQGPQFIFQYYEKEERGRGNFPDRFSARQFPNYSSELNVNALLLGDSALYLCASSFGQGGDTQYFGPGTRLTVL.

The chain employs TRBV7-9 and TRBJ2-1; 9 bases are a match to TRBD1. Germline V lookup: CDR1 SEHNR, CDR2 FQNEAQ (reference sequence). Germline trimming cut 3 bases from V and 3 bases from J; bases unmatched to any gene: 9. The CDR3 spans 17 residues. Here the CDR3 reads CASSFALPGQGYNEQFF. In DNA, the CDR3 is TGTGCCAGCAGCTTTGCTCTTCCGGGACAGGGCTACAATGAGCAGTTCTTC.

Here the CDR3 reads CASSGRYPEGYTF. The CDR3 bases are TGCGCCAGCAGTGGCAGGTACCCAGAAGGCTACACCTTC. The chain joins TRBV10-2 to TRBJ1-2; no definite D call. Trimming left V 4 bases short and J 8 bases short, with 14 bases between. Looked up from germline, CDR1 is WSHSY and CDR2 is SAAADI. The CDR3 is made up of 13 amino acids.

The chain combines TRBV7-2 with TRBJ1-2; 10 nucleotides agree with TRBD1. Germline V lookup: CDR1 SGHTA, CDR2 FQGNSA. The CDR3 extends over 14 amino acids. The trim removed 4 bases at V and 7 bases at J, leaving 6 bases unmatched. CDR3 amino acids: CASSSDRGLAGYTF. The DNA of the CDR3 is TGTGCCAGCAGCTCAGACAGGGGGCTTGCTGGCTACACCTTC.

This chain joins TRBV5-6 and TRBJ1-4; 9 nucleotides match TRBD1. The germline V gene encodes CDR1 SGHDT and CDR2 YYEEEE. V gave up 4 bases and J gave up 7 bases; unmatched junction bases: 14. This CDR3 spans 17 amino acids. The CDR3 here is CASSLWDRAYNIEKLFF. DNA for the CDR3: TGTGCCAGCAGCCTCTGGGACAGGGCTTATAATATTGAAAAACTGTTTTTT. The whole variable domain, filled in from reference TRBV5-6 and TRBJ1-4, reads DAGVTQSPTHLIKTRGQQVTLRCSPKSGHDTVSWYQQALGQGPQFIFQYYEEEERQRGNFPDRFSGHQFPNYSSELNVNALLLGDSALYLCASSLWDRAYNIEKLFFGSGTQLSVL.

The CDR3 protein is CASSRGTEPNQPQHF. In DNA, the CDR3 is TGCGCCAGCAGCCGAGGGACAGAACCCAATCAGCCCCAGCATTTT. This chain links TRBV5-1 with TRBJ1-5; 7 bases match TRBD1. V trimming: 4 bases; J trimming: 3 bases; junction bases outside the gene matches: 7. The CDR3 has 15 amino acids. The germline CDR1 and CDR2 sequences are SGHRS and YFSETQ.

The chain employs TRBV18 and TRBJ1-6, with TRBD1 matching over 9 bases. This CDR3 is 14 amino acids long. The ends lost 4 bases at V and 11 bases at J; junction bases unmatched: 6. Per the germline V gene, CDR1 is KGHSH and CDR2 is LQKENI. The CDR3 DNA reads TGTGCCAGCTCACGGGACAGGGAGAATCCACCCCTCCACTTT. It specifies CASSRDRENPPLHF.

This chain joins TRBV7-9 and TRBJ2-1; maybe TRBD2 (5 bases). CDR1 is SEHNR and CDR2 is FQNEAQ in the germline V gene (reference sequence). CDR3 length: 15 amino acids. V was clipped by 2 bases and J by 6 bases, with 14 bases between them. CDR3 protein: CASSLPGITRNEQFF. DNA for the CDR3: TGTGCCAGCAGCTTACCCGGGATAACTCGCAATGAGCAGTTCTTC.

This chain joins TRBV4-1 and TRBJ2-7, with 10 bases matching TRBD2. V dropped 1 base and J dropped 6; count of bases not matched to a gene: 18. CDR3 length equals 19 residues. Looked up from germline, CDR1 is MGHRA and CDR2 is YSYEKL. The DNA for the CDR3 is TGCGCCAGCAGCCAAGGTCGAGCGGGGGGGTTAAGTAGGAGTCGCGAGCAGTACTTC. This codes for CASSQGRAGGLSRSREQYF.

J is TRBJ1-2 and V is TRBV18; D not certain. The germline CDR1 and CDR2 sequences are KGHSH and LQKENI. This CDR3 contains 13 residues. The V end lost 4 bases, the J end lost 0 bases, and 6 bases lay between the germline ends. The chain's CDR3 is CASSLAANYGYTF. In DNA, the CDR3 is TGTGCCAGCTCACTCGCAGCTAACTATGGCTACACCTTC.

The chain uses TRBV5-1 and TRBJ2-3; 9 bases fit TRBD2. Germline V lookup: CDR1 SGHRS, CDR2 YFSETQ. V lost 5 bases and J lost 3; bases outside the gene matches: 13. The CDR3 runs 17 residues. CDR3 in DNA: TGCGCCAGCAGTTGGAGCGGGGGGCGTGGGAAAACAGATACGCAGTATTTT. Amino acid sequence: CASSWSGGRGKTDTQYF.

The chain combines TRBV3-1 (or the pseudogene TRBV3-2) with TRBJ1-5; TRBD1 might be the D (6 bases). V lost 1 base, J lost 4 bases, and 8 bases lay in between. Looked up from germline, CDR1 is LGHDT and CDR2 is YNNKEL (reference sequence). This CDR3 is 14 amino acids long. In nucleotides, the CDR3 is TGTGCCAGCAGCCAAGCTGGACAGAATCAGCCCCAGCATTTT. Protein product: CASSQAGQNQPQHF.

The rearrangement joins TRBV2 to TRBJ1-3, with 7 bases fitting TRBD1. From germline, CDR1 is SNHLY and CDR2 FYNNEI. This CDR3 has 15 residues. After removal of 6 bases from V and 0 bases from J, the junction contained 5 bases not matched to a gene. Here the CDR3 DNA reads TGTGCCAGCAGGCCCCGACAGGGCTCTGGAAACACCATATATTTT. Its protein product is CASRPRQGSGNTIYF.

J is TRBJ1-1 and V is TRBV6-2 or TRBV6-3, with D maybe TRBD1 (5 bases). This CDR3 comprises 14 residues. CDR1 is MNHEY, CDR2 SVGEGT, per germline. V was pared by 4 bases and J by 1 base, with 10 bases between. The CDR3 DNA reads as TGTGCCAGCAGTTTGGCAGGGCCGAACACTGAAGCTTTCTTT. Residues: CASSLAGPNTEAFF.

The V and J genes are TRBV13 and TRBJ2-7, with 7 bases matching TRBD2. Germline V gene lookup returns CDR1 PRHDT and CDR2 FYEKMQ (reference sequence). V shed 5 bases and J 3 bases; nucleotides not matched to a gene: 1. The CDR3 runs 12 residues. CDR3 sequence: CASSGGGYEQYF. Here the CDR3 DNA reads TGTGCCAGCAGCGGCGGGGGCTACGAGCAGTACTTC.

As regards this clone: A read error may produce the germline difference seen at one junction end. CDR3 residues: CASSLLASGKTGELFF. As DNA, the CDR3 is TGTGCTAGCAGCTTACTAGCTAGCGGGAAGACCGGGGAGCTGTTTTTT. This chain joins TRBV7-7 and TRBJ2-2; TRBD2 aligns across 9 bases. This CDR3 is built from 16 residues. CDR1 is SSHAT and CDR2 is FNYEAQ in the germline V gene (reference sequence).

The chain links TRBV6-1 to TRBJ1-6; D gene unclear. CDR1 and CDR2 (germline): MNHNS, SASEGT. CDR3 length: 15 amino acids. The ends were cut back, 1 base at V and 10 bases at J, with 14 bases in the middle. In DNA, the CDR3 is TGTGCCAGCAGTGAAGTTTCAGAGAGGGTGTCACCCCTCCACTTT. Amino acid sequence: CASSEVSERVSPLHF.